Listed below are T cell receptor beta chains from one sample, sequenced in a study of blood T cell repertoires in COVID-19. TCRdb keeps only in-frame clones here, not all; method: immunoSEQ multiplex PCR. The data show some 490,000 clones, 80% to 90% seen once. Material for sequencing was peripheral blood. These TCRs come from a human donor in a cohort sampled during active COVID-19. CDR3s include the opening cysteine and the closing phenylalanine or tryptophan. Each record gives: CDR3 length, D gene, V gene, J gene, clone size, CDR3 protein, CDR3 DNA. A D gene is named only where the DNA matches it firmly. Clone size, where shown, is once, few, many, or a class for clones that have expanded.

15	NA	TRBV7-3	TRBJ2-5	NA	CASSLSGLTQETQYF	TGTGCCAGCAGCTTGAGCGGACTTACCCAAGAGACCCAGTACTTC
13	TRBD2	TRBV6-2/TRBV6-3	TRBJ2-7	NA	CASSWTRGFEQYF	TGTGCCAGCAGTTGGACTAGAGGTTTCGAGCAGTACTTC
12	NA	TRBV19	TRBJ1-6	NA	CASSMGLKTLHF	TGTGCCAGTAGTATGGGCCTCAAGACCCTCCACTTT
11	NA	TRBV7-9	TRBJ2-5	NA	CATGKVETQYF	TGTGCAACAGGGAAAGTGGAGACCCAGTACTTC
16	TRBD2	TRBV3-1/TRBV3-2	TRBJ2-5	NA	CASSPRASGRLETQYF	TGTGCCAGCAGCCCTCGGGCTAGCGGGAGACTGGAGACCCAGTACTTC
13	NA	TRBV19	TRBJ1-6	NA	CASGGAGTSPLHF	TGTGCCAGCGGGGGGGCAGGGACTTCACCCCTCCACTTT
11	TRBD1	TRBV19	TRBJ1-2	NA	CASRTGDGYTF	TGTGCCAGCAGAACAGGGGATGGCTACACCTTC
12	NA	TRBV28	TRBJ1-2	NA	CASSPPIYGYTF	TGTGCCAGCAGTCCCCCAATTTATGGCTACACCTTC
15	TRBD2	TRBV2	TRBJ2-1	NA	CASTKGLAGSDEQFF	TGTGCCAGCACCAAGGGACTAGCGGGAAGCGATGAGCAGTTCTTC
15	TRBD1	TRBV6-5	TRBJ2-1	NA	CASSQDREAYNEQFF	TGTGCCAGCAGCCAAGACAGGGAAGCCTACAATGAGCAGTTCTTC
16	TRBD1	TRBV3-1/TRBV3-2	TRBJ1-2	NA	CASSPSETGPLYGYTF	TGTGCCAGCAGCCCTAGCGAGACAGGGCCCCTTTATGGCTACACCTTC
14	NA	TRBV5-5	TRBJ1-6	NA	CASSLAGKNSPLHF	TGTGCCAGCAGCTTGGCGGGGAAGAATTCACCCCTCCACTTT
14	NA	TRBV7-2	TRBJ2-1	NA	CASSLLGDYNEQFF	TGTGCCAGCAGCTTATTGGGAGACTACAATGAGCAGTTCTTC
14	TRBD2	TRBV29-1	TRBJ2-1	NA	CSVESGIFENEQFF	TGCAGCGTCGAGAGCGGGATCTTTGAAAATGAGCAGTTCTTC
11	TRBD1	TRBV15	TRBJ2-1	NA	CATSRGQKQFF	TGTGCCACCAGCAGGGGACAGAAGCAGTTCTTC
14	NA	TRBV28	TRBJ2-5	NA	CASSFYLSMETQYF	TGTGCCAGCAGTTTTTACTTAAGCATGGAGACCCAGTACTTC
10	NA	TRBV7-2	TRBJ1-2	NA	CASISDGYTF	TGTGCCAGCATCTCCGATGGCTACACCTTC
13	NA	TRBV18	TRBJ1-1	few	CASSPAREAEAFF	TGTGCCAGCTCACCTGCCCGGGAAGCTGAAGCTTTCTTT
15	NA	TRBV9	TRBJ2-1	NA	CASSPGGSSYNEQFF	TGTGCCAGCAGCCCAGGGGGGAGCTCCTACAATGAGCAGTTCTTC
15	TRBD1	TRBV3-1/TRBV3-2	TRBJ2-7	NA	CASSQMPGQGYEQYF	TGTGCCAGCAGCCAAATGCCGGGACAGGGCTACGAGCAGTACTTC
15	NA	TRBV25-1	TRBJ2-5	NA	CASSPQGRRGETQYF	TGTGCCAGCAGTCCCCAGGGACGGCGGGGAGAGACCCAGTACTTC
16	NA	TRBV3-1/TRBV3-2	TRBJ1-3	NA	CASSQVPLVPGNTIYF	TGTGCCAGCAGCCAAGTTCCTCTTGTTCCTGGAAACACCATATATTTT
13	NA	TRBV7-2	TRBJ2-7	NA	CASSLAGVYEQYF	TGTGCCAGCAGCCTAGCAGGGGTTTACGAGCAGTACTTC
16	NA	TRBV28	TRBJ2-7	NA	CASRTPGLLNSYEQYF	TGTGCCAGCAGAACCCCGGGACTCCTAAATTCCTACGAGCAGTACTTC
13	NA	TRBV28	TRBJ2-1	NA	CASRGTSSNEQFF	TGTGCCAGCAGGGGAACTAGCTCCAATGAGCAGTTCTTC
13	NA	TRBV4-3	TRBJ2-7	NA	CASSQDGGREQYF	TGCGCCAGCAGCCAAGACGGGGGGCGCGAGCAGTACTTC
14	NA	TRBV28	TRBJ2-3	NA	CTSSLRRFTDTQYF	TGTACCAGCAGTTTGAGGCGGTTCACAGATACGCAGTATTTT
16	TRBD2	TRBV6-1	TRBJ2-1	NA	CASSEDRASGNNEQFF	TGTGCCAGCAGTGAAGATAGGGCTAGCGGGAACAATGAGCAGTTCTTC
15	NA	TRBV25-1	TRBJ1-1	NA	CASSQEGFRATEAFF	TGTGCCAGCAGCCAGGAGGGTTTCCGGGCCACTGAAGCTTTCTTT
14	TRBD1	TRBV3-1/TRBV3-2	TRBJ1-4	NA	CASSPTGLNEKLFF	TGTGCCAGCAGCCCGACAGGGCTTAATGAAAAACTGTTTTTT
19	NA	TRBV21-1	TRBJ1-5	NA	CATERPRDRIPYSNQPQHF	TGTGCCACCGAGCGTCCCAGGGACAGAATACCCTATAGCAATCAGCCCCAGCATTTT
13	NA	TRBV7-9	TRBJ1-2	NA	CASSLEITRGYTF	TGTGCCAGCAGCTTAGAAATAACGCGCGGCTACACCTTC
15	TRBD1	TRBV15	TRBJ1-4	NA	CATSRGRQGNEKLFF	TGTGCCACCAGCAGAGGGCGACAGGGCAATGAAAAACTGTTTTTT
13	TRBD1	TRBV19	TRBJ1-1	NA	CASSTHRDREAFF	TGTGCCAGTAGTACCCACCGGGACAGGGAAGCTTTCTTT
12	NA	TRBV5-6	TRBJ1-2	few	CASRALTHGYTF	TGTGCCAGCAGGGCCCTTACGCATGGCTACACCTTC
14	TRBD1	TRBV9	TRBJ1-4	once	CASSVGTGGEKLFF	TGTGCCAGCAGCGTAGGAACAGGGGGGGAAAAACTGTTTTTT
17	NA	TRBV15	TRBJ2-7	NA	CATSRDSVGVVPYEQYF	TGTGCCACCAGCAGAGATTCGGTCGGAGTAGTCCCTTACGAGCAGTACTTC
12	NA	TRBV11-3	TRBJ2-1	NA	CASSLVRDEQFF	TGTGCCAGCAGCTTAGTTCGGGATGAGCAGTTCTTC
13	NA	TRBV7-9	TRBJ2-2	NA	CARQGENTGELFF	TGTGCCAGACAAGGGGAAAACACCGGGGAGCTGTTTTTT
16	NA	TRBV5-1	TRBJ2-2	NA	CASSLGGAPNTGELFF	TGCGCCAGCAGCTTGGGCGGGGCCCCGAACACCGGGGAGCTGTTTTTT
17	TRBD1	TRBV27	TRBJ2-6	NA	CASRSGTGQSGANVLTF	TGTGCCAGCAGGTCCGGGACAGGCCAATCTGGGGCCAACGTCCTGACTTTC